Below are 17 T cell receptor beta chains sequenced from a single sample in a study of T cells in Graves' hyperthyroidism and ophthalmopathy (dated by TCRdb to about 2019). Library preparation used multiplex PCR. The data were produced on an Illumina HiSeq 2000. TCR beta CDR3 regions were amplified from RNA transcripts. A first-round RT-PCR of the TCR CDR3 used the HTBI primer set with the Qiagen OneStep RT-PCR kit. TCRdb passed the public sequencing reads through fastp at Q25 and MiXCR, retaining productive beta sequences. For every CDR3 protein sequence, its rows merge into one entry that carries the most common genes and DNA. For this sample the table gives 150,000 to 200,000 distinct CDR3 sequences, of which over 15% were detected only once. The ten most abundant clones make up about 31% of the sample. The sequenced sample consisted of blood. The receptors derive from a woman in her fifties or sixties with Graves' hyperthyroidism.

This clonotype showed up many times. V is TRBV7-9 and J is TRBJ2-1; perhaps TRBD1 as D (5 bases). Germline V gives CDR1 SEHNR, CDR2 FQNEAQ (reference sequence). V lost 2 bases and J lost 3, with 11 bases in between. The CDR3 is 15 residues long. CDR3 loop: CASSLNPGHYNEQFF. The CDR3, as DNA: TGTGCCAGCAGCTTAAACCCAGGGCACTACAATGAGCAGTTCTTC.

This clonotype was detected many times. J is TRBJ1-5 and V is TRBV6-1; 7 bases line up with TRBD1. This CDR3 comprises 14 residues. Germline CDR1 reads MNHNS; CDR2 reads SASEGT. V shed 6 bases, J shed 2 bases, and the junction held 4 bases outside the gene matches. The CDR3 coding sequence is TGTGCCAGCAGGAACAGGGGAGGCAATCAGCCCCAGCATTTT. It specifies CASRNRGGNQPQHF.

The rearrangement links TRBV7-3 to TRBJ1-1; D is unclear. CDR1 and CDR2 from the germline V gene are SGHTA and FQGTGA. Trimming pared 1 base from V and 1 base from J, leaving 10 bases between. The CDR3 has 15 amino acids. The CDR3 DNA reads TGTGCCAGCAGCTTAATGGGGTTACAGAACACTGAAGCTTTCTTT. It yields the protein CASSLMGLQNTEAFF.

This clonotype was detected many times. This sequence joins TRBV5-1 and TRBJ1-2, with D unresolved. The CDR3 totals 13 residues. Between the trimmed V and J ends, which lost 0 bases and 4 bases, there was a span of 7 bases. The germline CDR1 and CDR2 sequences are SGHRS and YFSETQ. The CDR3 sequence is CASSLGDRYGYTF. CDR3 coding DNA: TGCGCCAGCAGCTTGGGGGATCGCTATGGCTACACCTTC.

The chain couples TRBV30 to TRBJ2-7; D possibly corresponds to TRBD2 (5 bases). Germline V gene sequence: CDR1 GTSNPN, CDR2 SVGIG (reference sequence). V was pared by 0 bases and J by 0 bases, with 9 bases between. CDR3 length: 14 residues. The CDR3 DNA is TGTGCCTGGAGTGTACTAGGGCCCTCCTACGAGCAGTACTTC. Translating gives CAWSVLGPSYEQYF.

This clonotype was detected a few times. In DNA, the CDR3 is TGTGCCAGCAGCTTGTGGGAGACCCAGTACTTC. Amino acid sequence: CASSLWETQYF. The rearrangement joins TRBV5-5 to TRBJ2-5; no definite D call. Trimming removed 1 base at V and 5 bases at J, with 3 bases between. This CDR3 region has 11 residues. Germline V gene data show CDR1 as SGHKS and CDR2 as YYEKEE (reference sequence).

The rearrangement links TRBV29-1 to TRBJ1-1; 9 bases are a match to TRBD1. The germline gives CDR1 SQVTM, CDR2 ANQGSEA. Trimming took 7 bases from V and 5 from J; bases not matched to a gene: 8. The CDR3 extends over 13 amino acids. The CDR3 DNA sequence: TGCAGCGCCGACAGGGGGGGGCTAACTGAAGCTTTCTTT. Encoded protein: CSADRGGLTEAFF.

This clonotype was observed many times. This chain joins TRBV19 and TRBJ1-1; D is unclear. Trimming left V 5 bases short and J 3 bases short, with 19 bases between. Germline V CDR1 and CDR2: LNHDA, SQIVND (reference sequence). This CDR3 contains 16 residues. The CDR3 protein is CASSSPGDPRDTEAFF. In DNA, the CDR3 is TGTGCCAGTAGTTCGCCGGGAGATCCAAGGGACACTGAAGCTTTCTTT.

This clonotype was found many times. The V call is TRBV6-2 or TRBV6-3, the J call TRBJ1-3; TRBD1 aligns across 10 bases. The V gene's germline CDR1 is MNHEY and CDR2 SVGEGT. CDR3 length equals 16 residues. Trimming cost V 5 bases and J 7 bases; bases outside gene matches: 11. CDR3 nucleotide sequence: TGTGCCAGCAGTAGCGAATCGACAGGGGGCCGGAACACCATATATTTT. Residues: CASSSESTGGRNTIYF.

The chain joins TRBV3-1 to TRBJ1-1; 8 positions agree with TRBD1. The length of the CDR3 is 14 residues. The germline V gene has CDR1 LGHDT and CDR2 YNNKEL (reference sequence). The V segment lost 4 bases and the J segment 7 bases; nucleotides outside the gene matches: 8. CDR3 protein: CASSLRTGLGEAFF. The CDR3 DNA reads TGTGCCAGCAGCCTGAGGACAGGGTTGGGTGAAGCTTTCTTT.

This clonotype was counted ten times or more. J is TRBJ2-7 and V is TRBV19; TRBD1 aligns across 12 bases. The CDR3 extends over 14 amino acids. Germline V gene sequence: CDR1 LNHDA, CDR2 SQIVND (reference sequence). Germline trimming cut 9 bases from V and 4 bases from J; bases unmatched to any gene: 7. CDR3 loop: CASAAGQGAYEQYF. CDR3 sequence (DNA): TGTGCCAGCGCCGCGGGACAGGGGGCTTACGAGCAGTACTTC.

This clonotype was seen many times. The chain's CDR3 is CASSLQQGVYGYTF. In nucleotides, the CDR3 is TGTGCCAGCAGTTTACAACAGGGAGTCTATGGCTACACCTTC. V usage is TRBV27 and J usage is TRBJ1-2, with D perhaps matching TRBD1 (6 bases). Trimming took 2 bases from V and 4 from J, leaving 11 bases between them. The germline V gene encodes CDR1 MNHEY and CDR2 SMNVEV (reference sequence). The CDR3 totals 14 residues.

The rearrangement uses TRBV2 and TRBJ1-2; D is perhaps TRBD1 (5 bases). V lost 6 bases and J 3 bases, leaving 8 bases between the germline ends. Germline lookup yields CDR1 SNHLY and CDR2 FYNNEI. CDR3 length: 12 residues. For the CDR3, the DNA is TGTGCCAGCAGCGGGGCCCACTATGGCTACACCTTC. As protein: CASSGAHYGYTF.

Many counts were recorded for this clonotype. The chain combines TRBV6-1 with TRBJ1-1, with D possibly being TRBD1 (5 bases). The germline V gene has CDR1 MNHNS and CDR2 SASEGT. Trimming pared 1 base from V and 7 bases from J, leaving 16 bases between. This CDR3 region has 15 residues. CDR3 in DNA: TGTGCCAGCAGTGAAGGGGGCAGGGTGGAATTTGAAGCTTTCTTT. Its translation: CASSEGGRVEFEAFF.

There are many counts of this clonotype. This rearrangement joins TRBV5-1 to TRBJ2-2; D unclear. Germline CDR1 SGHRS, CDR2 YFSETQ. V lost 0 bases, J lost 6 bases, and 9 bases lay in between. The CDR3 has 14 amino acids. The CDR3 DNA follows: TGCGCCAGCAGCTTGGTTCCGGCGTCCGGGGAGCTGTTTTTT. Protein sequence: CASSLVPASGELFF.

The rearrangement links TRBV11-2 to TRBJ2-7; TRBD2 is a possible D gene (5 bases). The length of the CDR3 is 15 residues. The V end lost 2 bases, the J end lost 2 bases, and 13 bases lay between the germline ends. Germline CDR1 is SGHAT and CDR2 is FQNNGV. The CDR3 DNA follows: TGTGCCAGCAGCTTAAATCAGAGGGAGACCTACGAGCAGTACTTC. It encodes CASSLNQRETYEQYF.

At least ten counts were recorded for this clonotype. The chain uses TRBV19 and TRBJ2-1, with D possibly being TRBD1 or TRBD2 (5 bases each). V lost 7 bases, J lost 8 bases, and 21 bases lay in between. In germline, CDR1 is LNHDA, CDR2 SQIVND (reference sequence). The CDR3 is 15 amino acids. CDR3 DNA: TGTGCCAGTACCCGAGGTCGAGGGGAGATGGATGAGCAGTTCTTC. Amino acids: CASTRGRGEMDEQFF.